The text below deals with one T cell receptor beta chain. Its antigen remains unidentified. The sample comes from a study of cytomegalovirus exposure and HLA in healthy donors. Study results and caveats: Most TCR beta V segments were productive about 87% or about 30% of the time in an earlier analysis.

The ends lost 7 bases at V and 0 bases at J; junction bases unmatched: 5. Germline CDR1 is MNHNY and CDR2 is SVGAGI (reference sequence). The CDR3 runs 14 residues. The PCR ran on 60 Vbeta and 13 Jbeta primers. The repertoire was sequenced with immunoSEQ multiplex PCR; TCRdb's copy has only in-frame clones and lacks some. The table shows 55,000 to 85,000 clones, with 60% to 80% occurring only once. The specimen sequenced was PBMCs. This chain links TRBV6-6 with TRBJ2-5, with TRBD2 matching over 7 bases. This TCR was sampled from a woman between 35 and 50 years old in good health and CMV-seropositive. The CDR3 nucleotides are TGTGCCAGCACGGACGGGGGGAACCAAGAGACCCAGTACTTC. This gives the protein CASTDGGNQETQYF.